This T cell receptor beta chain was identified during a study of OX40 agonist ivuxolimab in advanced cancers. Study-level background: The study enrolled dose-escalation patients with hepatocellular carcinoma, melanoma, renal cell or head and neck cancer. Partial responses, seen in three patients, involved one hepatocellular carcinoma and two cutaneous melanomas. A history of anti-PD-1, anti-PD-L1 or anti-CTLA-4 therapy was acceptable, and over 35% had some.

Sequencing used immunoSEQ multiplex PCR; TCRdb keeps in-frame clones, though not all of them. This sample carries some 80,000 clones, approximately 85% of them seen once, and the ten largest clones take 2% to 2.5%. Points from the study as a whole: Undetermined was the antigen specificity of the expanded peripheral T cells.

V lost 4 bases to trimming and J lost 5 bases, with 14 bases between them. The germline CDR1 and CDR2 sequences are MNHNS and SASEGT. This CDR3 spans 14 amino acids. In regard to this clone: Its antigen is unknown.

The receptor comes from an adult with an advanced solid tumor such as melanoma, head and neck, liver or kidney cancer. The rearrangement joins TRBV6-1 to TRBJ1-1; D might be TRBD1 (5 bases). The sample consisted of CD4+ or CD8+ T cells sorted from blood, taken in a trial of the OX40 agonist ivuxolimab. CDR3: CASSGGPLGTEAFF. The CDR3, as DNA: TGTGCCAGCAGTGGGGGACCCTTGGGGACTGAAGCTTTCTTT.